This T cell receptor beta chain comes out of a study of blood T cells in healthy people across ages. PCR was performed a second time for about 7 to 11 cycles using a sample-barcoded 5' primer and a J-beta primer mix. CDR3-containing paired-end reads numbered at least 2.5 million in each sample. TCRdb passed the 5' RACE reads through MiXCR, listing each CDR3 protein once. The data contain fewer than 2,000,000 distinct CDR3 sequences, roughly two fifths of them singletons. V dropped 5 bases and J dropped 8; count of bases not matched to a gene: 7. Germline V gene lookup returns CDR1 MNHNY and CDR2 SVGAGI (reference sequence). The CDR3 spans 14 residues.

Material for sequencing was blood. The chain combines TRBV6-6 with TRBJ1-4; 8 bases agree with TRBD1. This TCR came from a human donor in good health. This CDR3 reads CASSIDRGKEKLFF. In DNA, the CDR3 is TGTGCCAGCAGTATAGACAGGGGCAAAGAAAAACTGTTTTTT.